This T cell receptor (beta chain) was sequenced during a study of regulatory T cells in long-lasting Graves disease. For the study at large: Persistence in Graves' disease required over 5 years of antithyroid drugs plus positive TSH receptor antibodies.

Construction of TCR beta libraries relied on iRepertoire HTBI primers and on Arm-PCR targeting CDR3 regions. TCRdb reanalysed the multiplex PCR reads using MiXCR and keeps one entry per CDR3 protein. The top ten hold around 42% of the sample, which has 600,000 to 800,000 distinct CDR3 sequences, around 30% seen once. This clonotype was detected a few times. Time point meaning: persistent/refractory GD, antithyroid drugs over 5 years with positive TRAb. With RNA extracted from PBMCs as input, the TCR library was made. The CDR3 has 13 amino acids. Trimming removed 7 bases from V and 6 bases from J, with 14 bases in between. Germline assignment: CDR1 MGHDK and CDR2 SYGVNS.

Sequences were derived from peripheral blood mononuclear cells (PBMCs), sampled when the disease was refractory, from a patient treated with antithyroid drugs. The chain combines TRBV25-1 with TRBJ2-3; no definite D call. This clonotype was sampled from a female donor with Graves disease. DNA of the CDR3: TGTGCCAGCATGGATCCGCTTCTGGATACGCAGTATTTT. Its protein is CASMDPLLDTQYF.